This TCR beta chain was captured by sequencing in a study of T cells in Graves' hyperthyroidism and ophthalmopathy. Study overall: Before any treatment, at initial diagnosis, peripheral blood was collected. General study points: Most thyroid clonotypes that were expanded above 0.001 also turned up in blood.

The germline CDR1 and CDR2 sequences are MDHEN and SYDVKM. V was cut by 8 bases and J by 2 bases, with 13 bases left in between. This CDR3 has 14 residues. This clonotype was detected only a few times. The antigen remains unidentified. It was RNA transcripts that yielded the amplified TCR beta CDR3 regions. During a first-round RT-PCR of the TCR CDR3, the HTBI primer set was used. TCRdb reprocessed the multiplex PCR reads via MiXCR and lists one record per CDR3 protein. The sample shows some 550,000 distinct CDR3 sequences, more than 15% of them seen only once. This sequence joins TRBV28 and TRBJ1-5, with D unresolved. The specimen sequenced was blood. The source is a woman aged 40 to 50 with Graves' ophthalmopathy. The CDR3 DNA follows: TGTGCCAGCGATCGGGAGAGGGGCAATCAGCCCCAGCATTTT. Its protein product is CASDRERGNQPQHF.